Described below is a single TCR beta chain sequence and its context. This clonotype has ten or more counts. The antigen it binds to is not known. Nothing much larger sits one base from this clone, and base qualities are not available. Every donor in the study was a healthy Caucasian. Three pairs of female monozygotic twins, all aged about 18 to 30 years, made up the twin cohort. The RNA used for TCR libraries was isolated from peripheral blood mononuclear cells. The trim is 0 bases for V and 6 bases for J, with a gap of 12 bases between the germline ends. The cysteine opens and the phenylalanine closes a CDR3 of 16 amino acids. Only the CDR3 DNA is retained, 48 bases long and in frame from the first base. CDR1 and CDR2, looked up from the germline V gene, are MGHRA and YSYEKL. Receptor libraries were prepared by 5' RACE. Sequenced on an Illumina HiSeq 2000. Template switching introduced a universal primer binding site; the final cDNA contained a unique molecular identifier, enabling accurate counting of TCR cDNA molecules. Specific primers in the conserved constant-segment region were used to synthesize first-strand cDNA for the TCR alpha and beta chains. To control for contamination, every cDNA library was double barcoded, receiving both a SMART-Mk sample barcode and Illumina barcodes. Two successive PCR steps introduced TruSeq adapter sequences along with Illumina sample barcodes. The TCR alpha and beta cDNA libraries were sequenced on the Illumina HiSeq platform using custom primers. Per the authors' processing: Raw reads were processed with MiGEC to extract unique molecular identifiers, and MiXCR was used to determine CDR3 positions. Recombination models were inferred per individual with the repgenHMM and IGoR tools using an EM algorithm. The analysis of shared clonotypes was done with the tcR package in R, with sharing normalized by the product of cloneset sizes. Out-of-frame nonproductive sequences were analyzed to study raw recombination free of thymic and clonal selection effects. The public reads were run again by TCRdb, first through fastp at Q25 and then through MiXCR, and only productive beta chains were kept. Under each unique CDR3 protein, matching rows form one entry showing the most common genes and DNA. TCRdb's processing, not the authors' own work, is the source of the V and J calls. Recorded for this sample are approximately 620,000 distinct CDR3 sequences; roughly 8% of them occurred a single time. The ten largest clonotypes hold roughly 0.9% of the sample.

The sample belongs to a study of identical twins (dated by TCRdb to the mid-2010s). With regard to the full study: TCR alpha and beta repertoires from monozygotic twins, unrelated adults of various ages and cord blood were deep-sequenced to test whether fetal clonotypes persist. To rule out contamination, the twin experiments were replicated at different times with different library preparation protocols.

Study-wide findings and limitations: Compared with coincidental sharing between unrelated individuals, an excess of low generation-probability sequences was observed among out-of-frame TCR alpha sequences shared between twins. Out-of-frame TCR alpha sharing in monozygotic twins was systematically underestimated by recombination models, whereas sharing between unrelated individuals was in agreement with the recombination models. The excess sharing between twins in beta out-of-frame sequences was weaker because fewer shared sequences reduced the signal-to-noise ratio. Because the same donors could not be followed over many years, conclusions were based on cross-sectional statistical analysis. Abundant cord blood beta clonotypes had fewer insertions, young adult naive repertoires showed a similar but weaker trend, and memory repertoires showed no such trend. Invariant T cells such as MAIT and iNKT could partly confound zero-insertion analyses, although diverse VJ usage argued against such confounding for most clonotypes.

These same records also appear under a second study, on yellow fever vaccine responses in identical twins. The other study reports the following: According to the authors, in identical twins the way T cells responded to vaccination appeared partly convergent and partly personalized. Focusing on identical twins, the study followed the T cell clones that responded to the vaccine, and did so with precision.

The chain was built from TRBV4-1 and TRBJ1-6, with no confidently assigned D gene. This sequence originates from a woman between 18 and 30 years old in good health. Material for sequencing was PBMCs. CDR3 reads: CASSQELGQFNSPLHF. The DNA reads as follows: TGCGCCAGCAGCCAAGAATTAGGGCAGTTTAATTCACCCCTCCACTTT.